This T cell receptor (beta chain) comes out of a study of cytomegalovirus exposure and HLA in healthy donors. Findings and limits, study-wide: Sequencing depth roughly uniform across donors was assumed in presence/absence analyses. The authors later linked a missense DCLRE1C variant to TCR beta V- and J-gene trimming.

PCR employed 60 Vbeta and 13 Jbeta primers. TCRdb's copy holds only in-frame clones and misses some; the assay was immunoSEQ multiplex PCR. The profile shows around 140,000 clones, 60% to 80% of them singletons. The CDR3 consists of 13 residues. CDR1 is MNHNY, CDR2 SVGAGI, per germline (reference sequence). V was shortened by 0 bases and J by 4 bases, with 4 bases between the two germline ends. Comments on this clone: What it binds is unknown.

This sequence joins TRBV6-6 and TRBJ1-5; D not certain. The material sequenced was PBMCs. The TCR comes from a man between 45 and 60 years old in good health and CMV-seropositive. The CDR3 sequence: CASSYSLNQPQHF. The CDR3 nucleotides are TGTGCCAGCAGTTACTCCCTTAATCAGCCCCAGCATTTT.